The rows below give T cell receptor beta chains drawn from one sample of a study of cytotoxic CD8 clonotypes in ibrutinib-treated CLL. Produced via immunoSEQ multiplex PCR; TCRdb's table is partial and in-frame only. Among about 300,000 clones, roughly three quarters were seen once, and the ten largest hold roughly 5%. The input for sequencing was PBMCs, taken at disease progression, from a patient treated with ibrutinib. Receptors originate from a human donor with chronic lymphocytic leukemia. CDR3s include the opening cysteine and the closing phenylalanine or tryptophan. Fields, in order: J gene, clone size, D gene, V gene, CDR3 protein, CDR3 DNA. A D gene is named only where the DNA matches it firmly. Clone size, where shown, is once, few, many, or a class for clones that have expanded.

J gene: TRBJ1-2
clone size: .
D gene: TRBD1
V gene: TRBV29-1
CDR3 protein: CSVGTGYGYTF
CDR3 DNA: TGCAGCGTGGGGACAGGGTATGGCTACACCTTC

J gene: TRBJ1-3
clone size: once
D gene: TRBD1
V gene: TRBV29-1
CDR3 protein: CSVGQSSGNTIYF
CDR3 DNA: TGCAGCGTGGGACAGAGCTCTGGAAACACCATATATTTT

J gene: TRBJ2-7
clone size: .
D gene: TRBD1
V gene: TRBV28
CDR3 protein: CASTPVWDRGYEQYF
CDR3 DNA: TGTGCCAGCACCCCCGTCTGGGACAGGGGTTACGAGCAGTACTTC

J gene: TRBJ1-2
clone size: .
D gene: TRBD1
V gene: TRBV7-2
CDR3 protein: CASSLVLLDRAGYTF
CDR3 DNA: TGTGCCAGCAGCTTAGTCCTGTTGGACAGGGCGGGCTACACCTTC

J gene: TRBJ2-3
clone size: .
D gene: .
V gene: TRBV12-5
CDR3 protein: CASGSRLADTQYF
CDR3 DNA: TGTGCTAGTGGCTCCCGACTAGCAGATACGCAGTATTTT

J gene: TRBJ2-7
clone size: once
D gene: .
V gene: TRBV6-5
CDR3 protein: CASSYRGGVTAYEQYF
CDR3 DNA: TGTGCCAGCAGTTACAGGGGTGGGGTCACTGCCTACGAGCAGTACTTC

J gene: TRBJ2-2
clone size: .
D gene: .
V gene: TRBV10-3
CDR3 protein: CAISVENTGELFF
CDR3 DNA: TGTGCCATCAGTGTGGAGAACACCGGGGAGCTGTTTTTT

J gene: TRBJ1-4
clone size: once
D gene: .
V gene: TRBV21-1
CDR3 protein: CASSPTGPSEKLFF
CDR3 DNA: TGTGCCAGCAGCCCGACAGGGCCTTCTGAAAAACTGTTTTTT

J gene: TRBJ2-7
clone size: few
D gene: .
V gene: TRBV6-1
CDR3 protein: CASSETQTAPGGQQYF
CDR3 DNA: TGTGCCAGCAGTGAAACCCAGACGGCCCCCGGGGGTCAGCAGTACTTC

J gene: TRBJ1-2
clone size: .
D gene: .
V gene: TRBV5-1
CDR3 protein: CASSPDRGGYTF
CDR3 DNA: TGCGCCAGCAGCCCGGACAGAGGCGGCTACACCTTC

J gene: TRBJ2-1
clone size: .
D gene: .
V gene: TRBV4-2
CDR3 protein: CASSQGHSSYNEQFF
CDR3 DNA: TGTGCCAGCAGCCAGGGACACTCCTCCTACAATGAGCAGTTCTTC

J gene: TRBJ2-7
clone size: .
D gene: .
V gene: TRBV6-6
CDR3 protein: CASSYWVNEQYF
CDR3 DNA: TGTGCCAGCAGTTACTGGGTCAACGAGCAGTACTTC

J gene: TRBJ2-2
clone size: few
D gene: .
V gene: TRBV27
CDR3 protein: CASSSYRQGGSGELFF
CDR3 DNA: TGTGCCAGCAGTTCCTATCGACAGGGAGGAAGCGGGGAGCTGTTTTTT

J gene: TRBJ2-7
clone size: .
D gene: .
V gene: TRBV11-2
CDR3 protein: CASSPGLSYEQYF
CDR3 DNA: TGTGCCAGCAGCCCAGGACTCTCCTACGAGCAGTACTTC

J gene: TRBJ1-2
clone size: .
D gene: .
V gene: TRBV7-2
CDR3 protein: CASSLRRNYGYTF
CDR3 DNA: TGTGCCAGCAGCTTACGGAGAAACTATGGCTACACCTTC

J gene: TRBJ1-1
clone size: .
D gene: .
V gene: TRBV12-5
CDR3 protein: CASGREHPKGNTEAFF
CDR3 DNA: TGTGCTAGTGGCCGGGAACATCCCAAGGGGAACACTGAAGCTTTCTTT

J gene: TRBJ1-1
clone size: .
D gene: TRBD1
V gene: TRBV5-1
CDR3 protein: CASSSDRGYFNTEAFF
CDR3 DNA: TGCGCCAGCAGCTCGGACAGGGGGTACTTCAACACTGAAGCTTTCTTT

J gene: TRBJ2-7
clone size: .
D gene: TRBD1
V gene: TRBV7-6
CDR3 protein: CASSFYPGQGSSYEQYF
CDR3 DNA: TGTGCCAGCAGCTTTTATCCTGGACAGGGTAGCTCCTACGAGCAGTACTTC

J gene: TRBJ2-3
clone size: .
D gene: TRBD2
V gene: TRBV10-1
CDR3 protein: CASSEPEAGGTDTQYF
CDR3 DNA: TGCGCCAGCAGTGAGCCGGAGGCGGGAGGCACAGATACGCAGTATTTT

J gene: TRBJ2-1
clone size: .
D gene: TRBD2
V gene: TRBV4-1
CDR3 protein: CASSQGRLAGEDNEQFF
CDR3 DNA: TGCGCCAGCAGCCAAGGGAGACTAGCGGGAGAGGACAATGAGCAGTTCTTC

J gene: TRBJ1-4
clone size: .
D gene: TRBD1
V gene: TRBV5-1
CDR3 protein: CASRRVTGVEKLFF
CDR3 DNA: TGCGCCAGCAGGCGGGTGACAGGGGTTGAAAAACTGTTTTTT

J gene: TRBJ1-2
clone size: .
D gene: .
V gene: TRBV30
CDR3 protein: CAWQLQRGTSRPANYGYTF
CDR3 DNA: TGTGCCTGGCAGCTTCAGAGGGGTACCTCTAGACCGGCGAACTATGGCTACACCTTC

J gene: TRBJ2-7
clone size: .
D gene: TRBD1
V gene: TRBV19
CDR3 protein: CASSNLYPTGAGYEQYF
CDR3 DNA: TGTGCCAGTAGTAACCTATACCCGACAGGGGCGGGCTACGAGCAGTACTTC

J gene: TRBJ1-1
clone size: .
D gene: TRBD1
V gene: TRBV15
CDR3 protein: CATKQGMNTEAFF
CDR3 DNA: TGTGCCACCAAACAGGGGATGAACACTGAAGCTTTCTTT

J gene: TRBJ2-2
clone size: .
D gene: .
V gene: TRBV7-7
CDR3 protein: CASSILRGTGELFF
CDR3 DNA: TGTGCCAGCAGCATACTCCGGGGCACCGGGGAGCTGTTTTTT

J gene: TRBJ2-3
clone size: .
D gene: .
V gene: TRBV6-5
CDR3 protein: CASSYSGGGDTQYF
CDR3 DNA: TGTGCCAGCAGTTACTCAGGAGGCGGAGATACGCAGTATTTT

J gene: TRBJ2-3
clone size: .
D gene: .
V gene: TRBV6-5
CDR3 protein: CASSYSYYTDTQYF
CDR3 DNA: TGTGCCAGCAGTTACTCCTACTACACAGATACGCAGTATTTT